This T cell receptor (beta chain) was sequenced in a study of blood T cell repertoires in COVID-19. Turning to the study itself: Material from acute and convalescent COVID-19 was sourced from the United States, Italy and Spain. T cells, B-cell-depleted T cells, or PBMCs supplied cDNA or gDNA.

Original handling: Reference gene primer amplification yielded estimated nucleated cell counts. Generated by immunoSEQ multiplex PCR, the TCRdb table keeps only in-frame clones and is missing some. D and trimming come from the DNA, and the V and J calls and clone size come from that table. The sample holds a few hundred thousand clones, around 89% seen once. The CDR3 runs 20 residues. V shed 0 bases and J shed 4 bases, with 25 bases lying between them. The germline gives CDR1 LGHNA, CDR2 YNFKEQ. The origin of this receptor is a young woman who had recovered from COVID-19. The rearrangement uses TRBV4-2 and TRBJ1-3; possibly TRBD1 for D (5 bases). The sample consisted of peripheral blood. DNA of the CDR3: TGTGCCAGCAGCCAAGATTCCCTCAGGGCTAGTTCTATAATGGGAAACACCATATATTTT. The encoded protein is CASSQDSLRASSIMGNTIYF.